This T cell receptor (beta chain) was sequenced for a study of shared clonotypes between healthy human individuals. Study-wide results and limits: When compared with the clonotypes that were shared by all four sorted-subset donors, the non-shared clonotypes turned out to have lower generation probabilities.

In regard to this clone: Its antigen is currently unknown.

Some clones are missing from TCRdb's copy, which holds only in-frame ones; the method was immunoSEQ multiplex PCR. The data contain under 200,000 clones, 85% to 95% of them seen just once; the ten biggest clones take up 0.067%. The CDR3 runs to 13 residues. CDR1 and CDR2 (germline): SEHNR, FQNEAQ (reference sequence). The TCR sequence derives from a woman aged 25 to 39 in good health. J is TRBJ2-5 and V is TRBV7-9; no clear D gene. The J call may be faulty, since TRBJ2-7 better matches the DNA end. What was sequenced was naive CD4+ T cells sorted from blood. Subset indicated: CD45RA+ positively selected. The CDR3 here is CASSLAGSYEQYF. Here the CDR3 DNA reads TGTGCCAGCAGCTTAGCAGGGTCCTACGAGCAGTACTTC.